This T cell receptor (beta chain) came from a study of blood T cells in healthy people across ages. Across the whole study: Capture by template switching was about one barcoded beta molecule per two T cells.

The germline gives CDR1 DFQATT, CDR2 SNEGSKA (reference sequence). The CDR3 extends over 12 amino acids. Overall study findings and caveats: Strong correlation linked observed beta diversity and percent naive T cells. Across the age range, TCR beta diversity per million T cells fell in a roughly linear way.

Notes on this clonotype: Its specificity is not known.

Through a sample-barcoded 5' primer and a J-beta primer mix, a second PCR was run for roughly 6 to 11 cycles. TCRdb independently ran MiXCR on the 5' RACE reads; one entry per CDR3 protein. The sample shows roughly 1.6 million distinct CDR3 sequences, approximately 32% of them seen only once. The chain recombines TRBV20-1 with TRBJ2-3, with 8 bases lining up with TRBD2. Sequenced sample: blood. The TCR was taken from a woman aged 25 to 39 in good health. CDR3 region: CSGGGPSDTQYF. Here the CDR3 DNA reads TGCAGCGGCGGGGGGCCCTCAGATACGCAGTATTTT.